Following are 3 T cell receptor gamma chains from one sample sequenced in a study of in vitro expanded adult blood gammadelta T cells. These TCRs are of unknown antigen specificity. After expansion, live CD3+ TCRgammadelta+ Vgamma9+ Vdelta2+ T cells were sorted by FACS. PBMC were pulsed for one day with 10 nM HMBPP, then washed three times. Cultures were expanded for around 14 days, with IL-2 added every 3 to 4 days. TCRdb reapplied CATT to the 5' RACE reads. The table lists 130 to 150 gamma-chain clones, about 7.5% of them singletons. Specimen: gamma-delta T cells from peripheral blood expanded in culture, collected from an in vitro culture stimulated with HMBPP. Receptors originate from an adult in good health.

The V call is TRGV10, the J call TRGJ1 or TRGJ2. TRGV10 is treated as an ORF (open reading frame) with a function not yet certain. This CDR3 contains 13 residues. The chain's CDR3 is CANGGGAYYKKLF. In nucleotides, the CDR3 is TGTGCAAACGGGGGAGGGGCTTATTATAAGAAACTCTTT.

This clone counts as hyperexpanded (1% or more). V and J are TRGV9 and TRGJP. CDR3 length: 16 residues. Germline V lookup: CDR1 GITISATS, CDR2 ISYDGTV (reference sequence). V shed 0 bases and J 11 bases; nucleotides not matched to a gene: 7. DNA of the CDR3: TGTGCCTTGTGGGAGGTGCAGGTGCTGGGCAAAAAAATCAAGGTATTT. Protein product: CALWEVQVLGKKIKVF.

On this clone: A read error is the likely source, as a far larger clone sits one nucleotide away. This specimen includes other DNA sequences encoding the same CDR3. The chain employs TRGV9 and TRGJP. Germline V gene lookup returns CDR1 GITISATS and CDR2 ISYDGTV (reference sequence). The CDR3 has 18 amino acids. The V segment lost 1 base and the J segment 4 bases; nucleotides outside the gene matches: 7. The CDR3, as DNA: TGTGCCTTGTGGGAGGTACTGTCTCAAGAGTTGGGCAAAAAAATCAAGGTATTT. This codes for CALWEVLSQELGKKIKVF.